This TCR beta chain was profiled in a study of blood T cells in healthy people across ages. In this sample, this clonotype turned up a few times. The antigen is not known. A second 7 to 11 cycle PCR used barcoded and J-beta primers. Every sample gave at least 3 million paired-end reads containing CDR3. TCRdb independently ran MiXCR on the 5' RACE reads; one entry per CDR3 protein. The table includes roughly 900,000 distinct CDR3 sequences, roughly 52% detected once. General observations from the study: The study found more naive CD4+ cells and higher diversity in long-lived than aged donors.

V was shortened by 1 base and J by 8 bases, with 8 bases between the two germline ends. The CDR3 is 13 residues long. Per germline, CDR1 MGHRA and CDR2 YSYEKL. The sequenced sample was blood. This clonotype was sampled from a young man in good health. V and J are TRBV4-1 and TRBJ2-2; D is unclear. The CDR3 nucleotides read TGCGCCAGCAGCCAAGCCCAAAGGGGGGAGCTGTTTTTT. It codes for CASSQAQRGELFF.